A single sample is the source of the 6 T cell receptor beta chains below, sequenced in a study of cytomegalovirus exposure and HLA in healthy donors. The protocol was immunoSEQ multiplex PCR, while the TCRdb copy is restricted to in-frame clones and leaves out a portion. The table lists 95,000 to 150,000 clones, about 96% of them singletons. The sequenced material came from PBMCs. These TCRs come from a man younger than 35 in good health and CMV-seronegative.

The chain carries TRBV18 and TRBJ2-1; perhaps TRBD2 as D (5 bases). The germline V gene has CDR1 KGHSH and CDR2 LQKENI. V was cut by 3 bases and J by 2 bases, with 17 bases left in between. The CDR3 extends over 17 amino acids. This CDR3 is CASSPAHGEPTYNEQFF. The CDR3 DNA reads as TGTGCCAGCTCACCTGCCCACGGGGAACCCACCTACAATGAGCAGTTCTTC.

The chain recombines TRBV5-1 with TRBJ1-1; tentative D call: TRBD1 (6 bases). Trimming left V 0 bases short and J 8 bases short, with 14 bases between. Germline V gene data show CDR1 as SGHRS and CDR2 as YFSETQ. The CDR3 loop spans 14 amino acids. In DNA form, the CDR3 reads TGCGCCAGCAGCTTGGGGGACATCCGGCTAGAAGCTTTCTTT. This gives the protein CASSLGDIRLEAFF.

This chain uses TRBV5-6 with TRBJ2-7; TRBD2 might be the D (6 bases). This CDR3 has 15 residues. Trimming shortened V by 3 bases and J by 2 bases, and 15 bases separated the two germline ends. Germline CDR1 is SGHDT and CDR2 is YYEEEE. The chain's CDR3 is CASSSVSGSPYEQYF. CDR3 coding DNA: TGTGCCAGCAGCTCAGTAAGCGGGTCCCCCTACGAGCAGTACTTC.

V is TRBV4-3 and J is TRBJ2-1; D is perhaps TRBD2 (5 bases). V was pared by 0 bases and J by 4 bases, with 13 bases between. Germline CDR1 is LGHNA and CDR2 is YSLEER. The CDR3 contains 16 residues. The DNA of the CDR3 is TGCGCCAGCAGCCAAGAGCGGCGGGTACTATACAATGAGCAGTTCTTC. Encoded protein: CASSQERRVLYNEQFF.

V gene TRBV28 combines with J gene TRBJ2-7, with TRBD1 identical over 9 bases. Trimming cost V 7 bases and J 0 bases; bases outside gene matches: 10. Germline lookup yields CDR1 MDHEN and CDR2 SYDVKM. The CDR3 contains 16 residues. DNA for the CDR3: TGTGCCAGCACAAGGGACAGGGCCTCTAGCTCCTACGAGCAGTACTTC. It yields the protein CASTRDRASSSYEQYF.

The V call is TRBV11-3, the J call TRBJ2-7, with 7 bases that match TRBD1. The V gene's germline CDR1 is SGHNT and CDR2 YENEEA. With V trimmed by 0 bases and J by 3 bases, 5 bases remained unmatched. The CDR3 is 15 amino acids. The CDR3 reads CASSLERQGRYEQYF. CDR3 bases: TGTGCCAGCAGCTTAGAAAGACAGGGTCGCTACGAGCAGTACTTC.